The rows below give T cell receptor beta chains drawn from one sample of a study of T-cell memory formation after mild COVID-19. TCRdb used MiXCR to reprocess the 5' RACE reads, holding one entry per CDR3 protein. The sample yields 450,000 to 650,000 distinct CDR3 sequences, roughly a fifth seen once. The sequenced material came from PBMCs or a T cell subset sorted from them (not recorded which). The receptor set was obtained from an adult woman who had mild COVID-19 (a few samples of this study predate the infection). Cell type and time point are not known. Each CDR3 is given without its conserved first and last residue.

v_call: TRBV6-5; cdr3_aa: ASSPTGGSSYEQY
v_call: TRBV10-1; cdr3_aa: ASSERASNTEAF
v_call: TRBV7-2; cdr3_aa: ASPPREERDTQY
v_call: TRBV19; cdr3_aa: ASSISMNTEAF
v_call: TRBV7-2; cdr3_aa: ASSLPGSHNQPQH
v_call: TRBV5-1; cdr3_aa: ASSFGQGREKLF
v_call: TRBV5-6; cdr3_aa: ASSLVGTGPHEQY
v_call: TRBV6-1; cdr3_aa: ASRTRGLAGANVLT
v_call: TRBV6-2/TRBV6-3; cdr3_aa: ASSYSPSGALVEQF
v_call: TRBV19; cdr3_aa: ASSRGTTNTEAF
v_call: TRBV12-3/TRBV12-4; cdr3_aa: ASSSTGFRQPQH
v_call: TRBV30; cdr3_aa: AWSVRPSYSGNTIY
v_call: TRBV11-3; cdr3_aa: ASSHRTSGRVSYNEQF
v_call: TRBV29-1; cdr3_aa: SVEDAGLNTGELF
v_call: TRBV3-1; cdr3_aa: ASSQGPLYGYT
v_call: TRBV27; cdr3_aa: ASSPTQGVSYGYT
v_call: TRBV5-1; cdr3_aa: ASRSAGGNEQF
v_call: TRBV7-2; cdr3_aa: ASSRGQGPYNEQF
v_call: TRBV4-1; cdr3_aa: ASSQDAGTGEYEQY
v_call: TRBV7-6; cdr3_aa: ASSSRDRLSYEQY
v_call: TRBV3-1; cdr3_aa: ASSQEAGASGVRETQY
v_call: TRBV20-1; cdr3_aa: SASLVRGGTDTQY
v_call: TRBV6-5; cdr3_aa: ASSAFGARWGEQF
v_call: TRBV5-1; cdr3_aa: ASSLEAGGAYYEQY
v_call: TRBV7-2; cdr3_aa: ASSRQESEAF
v_call: TRBV21-1; cdr3_aa: ASSPLGTVLPTCQY
v_call: TRBV27; cdr3_aa: ASSLGAGGYTGELF
v_call: TRBV29-1; cdr3_aa: SVEKDWTGELF
v_call: TRBV7-9; cdr3_aa: ASRYGLGSTDTQY
v_call: TRBV5-1; cdr3_aa: ASSLMGRTDTQY
v_call: TRBV7-9; cdr3_aa: ASSPWDSHYGYT
v_call: TRBV29-1; cdr3_aa: SVHPGMGYNEQF
v_call: TRBV18; cdr3_aa: ASSPQGAGQPQH
v_call: TRBV12-3/TRBV12-4; cdr3_aa: ASSAGQGREKLF
v_call: TRBV19; cdr3_aa: ASSPNPQGRFYNEQF